This T cell receptor (beta chain) was identified in a study of regulatory T cells in long-lasting Graves disease. Study background: Graves' patients, newly diagnosed, had taken antithyroid drugs under 3 months.

Time point meaning: newly diagnosed GD, antithyroid drugs for less than 3 months. RNA from PBMCs was the source of the TCR library. On this clonotype: Its target is unknown.

The ends were cut back, 1 base at V and 4 bases at J, with 10 bases in the middle. This CDR3 is built from 13 residues. CDR1 and CDR2 (germline): GTSNPN, SVGIG (reference sequence). According to the study, TCR beta libraries were built with iRepertoire HTBI primers and CDR3-region Arm-PCR. TCRdb ran MiXCR on the multiplex PCR reads and lists one entry per CDR3 protein. Among around 250,000 distinct CDR3 sequences listed, around 20% were seen once. Study-wide findings and caveats: Patients with persistent disease showed a bias toward TRBV28, TRBJ1-2 and TRBJ2-5. The TCR repertoire of persistent Graves' patients was less diverse than that of newly diagnosed ones.

The chain carries TRBV30 and TRBJ1-1, with D maybe TRBD1 (5 bases). The sample here was peripheral blood mononuclear cells (PBMCs), taken at new diagnosis, from a patient treated with antithyroid drugs. The receptor's source is a female donor with Graves disease. The CDR3 region is CAWSALGGTEAFF. In nucleotides, the CDR3 is TGTGCCTGGAGTGCTCTCGGGGGCACTGAAGCTTTCTTT.